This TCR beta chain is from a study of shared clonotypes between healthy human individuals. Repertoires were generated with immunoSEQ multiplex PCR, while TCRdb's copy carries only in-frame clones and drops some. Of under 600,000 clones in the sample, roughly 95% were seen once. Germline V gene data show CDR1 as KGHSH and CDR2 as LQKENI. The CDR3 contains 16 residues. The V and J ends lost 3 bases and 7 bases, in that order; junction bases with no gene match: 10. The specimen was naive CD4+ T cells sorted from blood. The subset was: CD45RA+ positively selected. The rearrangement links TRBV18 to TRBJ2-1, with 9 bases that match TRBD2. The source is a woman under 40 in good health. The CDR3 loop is CASSPRQLAGINEQFF. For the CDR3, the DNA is TGTGCCAGCTCACCCCGGCAACTAGCGGGCATAAATGAGCAGTTCTTC.